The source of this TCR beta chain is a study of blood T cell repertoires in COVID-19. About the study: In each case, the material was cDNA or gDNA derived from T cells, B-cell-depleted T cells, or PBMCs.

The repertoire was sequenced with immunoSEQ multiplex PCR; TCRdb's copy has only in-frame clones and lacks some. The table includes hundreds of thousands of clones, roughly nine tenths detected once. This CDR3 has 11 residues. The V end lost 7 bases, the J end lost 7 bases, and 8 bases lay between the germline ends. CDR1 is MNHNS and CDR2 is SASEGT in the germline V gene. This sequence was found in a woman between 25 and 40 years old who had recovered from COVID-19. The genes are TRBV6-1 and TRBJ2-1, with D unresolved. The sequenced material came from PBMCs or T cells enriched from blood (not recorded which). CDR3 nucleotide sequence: TGTGCCAGCACTAAACGAAATGAGCAGTTCTTC. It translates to CASTKRNEQFF.